The clone carrying this TCR beta chain was found a few times. The antigen is unknown. Germline V CDR1 and CDR2: DFQATT, SNEGSKA (reference sequence). The CDR3 extends over 14 amino acids. The ends were cut back, 1 base at V and 5 bases at J, with 15 bases in the middle. Amplification of TCR beta CDR3 regions was performed using RNA transcripts as template. RT-PCR in the first round (using the HTBI primer set) targeted the TCR CDR3. MiXCR, run by TCRdb on the multiplex PCR reads, gives a single entry per CDR3 protein. The table records roughly 400,000 distinct CDR3 sequences, 25% of them present only once. Recently diagnosed hyperthyroidism of less than 2 months' duration affected patients aged 18 to 65. Out of 10 ml of fresh peripheral blood came the PBMCs. The data were obtained in a study of T cells in Graves' hyperthyroidism and ophthalmopathy. Overall study context: The blood sample was taken at first diagnosis, before treatment began.

Study-level findings and limits: A model using 13 V-J features told ophthalmopathy apart from stable hyperthyroidism.

The sequenced sample was blood. The sequence was collected from a man in his fifties with Graves' hyperthyroidism. The chain joins TRBV20-1 to TRBJ2-7; perhaps D is TRBD1 or TRBD2 (5 bases each). CDR3 region: CSARARDVFNEQYF. The CDR3 DNA reads TGCAGTGCTAGAGCCAGGGACGTCTTCAACGAGCAGTACTTC.